A selection of T cell receptor beta chains follows, all from one sample in a study of blood T cells in healthy people across ages. Via MiXCR, TCRdb re-called the 5' RACE reads, giving one row per CDR3 protein. The table includes 540,000 or so distinct CDR3 sequences, 27% detected once. The sample taken for sequencing was blood. The source is a woman in her 70s in good health. The CDR3 runs from the conserved cysteine through the conserved F or W. Fields, in order: clone size, J gene, D gene, V gene, CDR3 DNA, CDR3 protein. A D gene is named only where the DNA matches it firmly. Expanded clones get a size class; other rows say once, few or many, or leave the size out.

size: many
J: TRBJ2-3
D: TRBD2
V: TRBV6-4
DNA: TGTGCCAGCAGTCCCGACCGGGGGGGGACAGATACGCAGTATTTT
CDR3: CASSPDRGGTDTQYF

size: .
J: TRBJ2-5
D: TRBD1
V: TRBV7-2
DNA: TGTGCCAGCAGCCCTCGGAGAGGGACAGGATTTAGCTTTGAGTTCTTC
CDR3: CASSPRRGTGFSFEFF

size: few
J: TRBJ1-4
D: .
V: TRBV6-2/TRBV6-3
DNA: TGTGCCAGCAGCGGACAGCCCAATGAAAAACTGTTTTTT
CDR3: CASSGQPNEKLFF

size: few
J: TRBJ1-5
D: TRBD1
V: TRBV6-1
DNA: TGTGCCAGCAGTCTAACAGGGGCAATGGATTTT
CDR3: CASSLTGAMDF

size: .
J: TRBJ2-7
D: .
V: TRBV6-1
DNA: TGTGCCAGCAGTGTGGGTCGAAACTCCTACGAGCAGTACTTC
CDR3: CASSVGRNSYEQYF

size: few
J: TRBJ2-7
D: .
V: TRBV6-5
DNA: TGTGCCAGCAGGTGGACAGTTAGCTCCTACGAGCAGTACTTC
CDR3: CASRWTVSSYEQYF

size: .
J: TRBJ2-6
D: TRBD2
V: TRBV29-1
DNA: TGCAGCGTTGAAAAAGCGGGGGCCTCTGGGGCCAACGTCCTGACTTTC
CDR3: CSVEKAGASGANVLTF

size: few
J: TRBJ1-2
D: .
V: TRBV25-1
DNA: TGTGCCAGCAGCGGGGACTCACGGACTAACTATGGCTACACCTTC
CDR3: CASSGDSRTNYGYTF

size: .
J: TRBJ2-2
D: .
V: TRBV6-2/TRBV6-3
DNA: TGTGCCAGCAACGCGGGGGCCTCCATCGGGGAGCTGTTTTTT
CDR3: CASNAGASIGELFF

size: .
J: TRBJ2-7
D: .
V: TRBV6-6
DNA: TGTGCCAGCAGTTACCCAGCTGCCTACGAGCAGTACTTC
CDR3: CASSYPAAYEQYF

size: few
J: TRBJ2-7
D: TRBD2
V: TRBV5-1
DNA: TGCGCCAGCAGCTTGGCCAGCGGGGGTGGCTACGAGCAGTACTTC
CDR3: CASSLASGGGYEQYF

size: many
J: TRBJ2-5
D: TRBD2
V: TRBV7-6
DNA: TGTGCCAGCAGTTCCTCGGGACTAGCAGGGAAGACCCAGTACTTC
CDR3: CASSSSGLAGKTQYF

size: .
J: TRBJ1-1
D: TRBD1
V: TRBV29-1
DNA: TGCAGCGCCCTCCAAGGGACAGGGAACACTGAAGCTTTCTTT
CDR3: CSALQGTGNTEAFF

size: few
J: TRBJ2-5
D: .
V: TRBV29-1
DNA: TGCAGCGTTCAAAGATCGCGGGAGACCCAGTACTTC
CDR3: CSVQRSRETQYF

size: .
J: TRBJ2-5
D: .
V: TRBV6-6
DNA: TGTGCCAGCAGGTGGGCTAGCGAACCGGGGACCCAGTACTTC
CDR3: CASRWASEPGTQYF

size: few
J: TRBJ2-3
D: .
V: TRBV2
DNA: TGTGCCAGCAGGGAGGGAACAGATACGCAGTATTTT
CDR3: CASREGTDTQYF

size: .
J: TRBJ2-2
D: .
V: TRBV5-1
DNA: TGCGCCAGCAGCTTTGAGGGGGGGCTGAACACCGGGGAGCTGTTTTTT
CDR3: CASSFEGGLNTGELFF

size: .
J: TRBJ2-7
D: TRBD1
V: TRBV4-3
DNA: TGCGCCAGCAGCCAAGATTGGGGACAGGGCGTACGGCGGCAGTACTTC
CDR3: CASSQDWGQGVRRQYF

size: few
J: TRBJ1-6
D: .
V: TRBV27
DNA: TGTGCCAGCAGTTTGACAGGAGCCTATAATTCACCCCTCCACTTT
CDR3: CASSLTGAYNSPLHF

size: few
J: TRBJ1-4
D: .
V: TRBV11-3
DNA: TGTGCCAGCAGCCACACCAGCCCTAAGGACGGGGAAAAACTGTTTTTT
CDR3: CASSHTSPKDGEKLFF

size: .
J: TRBJ2-7
D: .
V: TRBV28
DNA: TGTGCCAGCAGTTTGAGCCCCACAGGTACCTACGAGCAGTACTTC
CDR3: CASSLSPTGTYEQYF

size: .
J: TRBJ2-7
D: TRBD2
V: TRBV7-9
DNA: TGTGCCAGCAGCTCCTACGGGACTAGCGGGGACGTCCGGACCTACGAGCAGTACTTC
CDR3: CASSSYGTSGDVRTYEQYF

size: .
J: TRBJ2-1
D: TRBD2
V: TRBV3-1
DNA: TGTGCCAGCAGCCAAGGCGGGGGTCCGAATGAGCAGTTCTTC
CDR3: CASSQGGGPNEQFF

size: .
J: TRBJ1-1
D: .
V: TRBV4-2
DNA: TGTGCCAGCAGCCCGAATTTCGCCAGCGTAGGTTTGGTCATGAACACTGAAGCTTTCTTT
CDR3: CASSPNFASVGLVMNTEAFF

size: .
J: TRBJ2-1
D: .
V: TRBV4-3
DNA: TGCGCCAGCAGCCAAGTGGTTAGCTCCTACAATGAGCAGTTCTTC
CDR3: CASSQVVSSYNEQFF

size: few
J: TRBJ2-1
D: .
V: TRBV27
DNA: TGTGCCAGCAGTAGTGCCGGGGGTTACTATAACAATGAGCAGTTCTTC
CDR3: CASSSAGGYYNNEQFF

size: few
J: TRBJ2-7
D: TRBD2
V: TRBV27
DNA: TGTGCCAGCAGTCCCCGGTGGGGGAGGGTTGCCTACGAGCAGTACTTC
CDR3: CASSPRWGRVAYEQYF

size: few
J: TRBJ2-2
D: TRBD2
V: TRBV5-1
DNA: TGCGCCAGCAGCTTACTAGCGGGGACGAACACCGGGGAGCTGTTTTTT
CDR3: CASSLLAGTNTGELFF

size: few
J: TRBJ2-2
D: .
V: TRBV6-2/TRBV6-3
DNA: TGTGCCAGCAGCCGCCTGATAACAGGTTCCTACACCGGGGAGCTGTTTTTT
CDR3: CASSRLITGSYTGELFF

size: .
J: TRBJ2-7
D: .
V: TRBV28
DNA: TGTGCCAGCTCTAGACCCGGATCCTACGAGCAGTACTTC
CDR3: CASSRPGSYEQYF

size: .
J: TRBJ1-2
D: .
V: TRBV4-1
DNA: TGCGCCAGCAGCCAAGGATCTTGGACACCTTCAAACTATGGCTACACCTTC
CDR3: CASSQGSWTPSNYGYTF

size: .
J: TRBJ2-1
D: TRBD2
V: TRBV20-1
DNA: TGCAGTGCCGACCAACTTCTGAGCGGGAGAGTCAATGAGCAGTTCTTC
CDR3: CSADQLLSGRVNEQFF

size: few
J: TRBJ1-2
D: .
V: TRBV6-2/TRBV6-3
DNA: TGTGCCAGCAGTTTATCGAGGTCAGGCTATGGCTACACCTTC
CDR3: CASSLSRSGYGYTF

size: .
J: TRBJ2-3
D: .
V: TRBV7-2
DNA: TGTGCCAGCAGCTCGGATTCAGATACGCAGTATTTT
CDR3: CASSSDSDTQYF

size: .
J: TRBJ2-7
D: TRBD1
V: TRBV7-9
DNA: TGTGCCAGCAGTCCAAGGACAGGGACCTCCTACGAGCAGTACTTC
CDR3: CASSPRTGTSYEQYF

size: .
J: TRBJ2-7
D: .
V: TRBV5-6
DNA: TGTGCCAGCACCCAGGGTGGATTCTCCTACGAGCAGTACTTC
CDR3: CASTQGGFSYEQYF

size: .
J: TRBJ1-6
D: .
V: TRBV6-1
DNA: TGTGCCAGCAGTGAACTTGATAATTCACCCCTCCACTTT
CDR3: CASSELDNSPLHF

size: .
J: TRBJ1-1
D: .
V: TRBV2
DNA: TGTGCCAGCAGCAAAGACTCCACTGAAGCTTTCTTT
CDR3: CASSKDSTEAFF

size: few
J: TRBJ2-7
D: .
V: TRBV7-9
DNA: TGTGCCAGCAGCCCGAGGACGGGAAGGAACGAGCAGTACTTC
CDR3: CASSPRTGRNEQYF

size: .
J: TRBJ1-1
D: .
V: TRBV4-3
DNA: TGCGCCAGCAGCCAAGAGTTGACTACGAACACTGAAGCTTTCTTT
CDR3: CASSQELTTNTEAFF

size: .
J: TRBJ1-5
D: .
V: TRBV12-3/TRBV12-4
DNA: TGTGCCAGCAGTTTATTCCTTGACAATCAGCCCCAGCATTTT
CDR3: CASSLFLDNQPQHF

size: few
J: TRBJ2-5
D: .
V: TRBV7-3
DNA: TGTGCCAGCAGCTTAAGAGGGACCAGGATGGTCCAAGAGACCCAGTACTTC
CDR3: CASSLRGTRMVQETQYF

size: .
J: TRBJ2-4
D: .
V: TRBV5-1
DNA: TGCGCCAGCAGCTTGGCCGAGGACTTTGGAGCCAAAAACATTCAGTACTTC
CDR3: CASSLAEDFGAKNIQYF

size: few
J: TRBJ1-1
D: .
V: TRBV7-2
DNA: TGTGCCAGCAGCCTCAGTTTGGGGACCGGATTATACACTGAAGCTTTCTTT
CDR3: CASSLSLGTGLYTEAFF